This is a list of T cell receptor beta chains from one sample in a study of blood T cell repertoires in COVID-19. The method was immunoSEQ multiplex PCR; TCRdb's version includes in-frame clones alone and lacks a portion of them. Seen here are 300,000 or so clones, 80% to 90% observed once, and the top ten hold 1%. The specimen was peripheral blood. All receptors come from a man aged 45-65 years with active or convalescent COVID-19. CDR3s include the opening cysteine and the closing phenylalanine or tryptophan. Each record gives: J gene, clone size, V gene, D gene, CDR3 protein, CDR3 DNA. The D gene is left open where the match is weak. A row's size may be missing; if present it is once, few, many or a size class.

>TRBJ2-3|NA|TRBV5-1|NA
CASKGGERTDTQYF
TGCGCCAGCAAAGGCGGGGAGCGCACAGATACGCAGTATTTT
>TRBJ1-4|once|TRBV27|TRBD1
CASSPHWAGGTNEKLFF
TGTGCCAGCAGTCCCCACTGGGCAGGGGGAACTAATGAAAAACTGTTTTTT
>TRBJ2-1|NA|TRBV2|NA
CASSWTRDNEQFF
TGTGCCAGCAGTTGGACTCGCGACAATGAGCAGTTCTTC
>TRBJ2-1|NA|TRBV5-1|NA
CASSLRPTQGEQFF
TGCGCCAGCAGCTTGAGGCCTACCCAGGGTGAGCAGTTCTTC
>TRBJ2-3|once|TRBV6-5|NA
CASIRAGTDTQYF
TGTGCCAGCATCCGAGCGGGCACAGATACGCAGTATTTT
>TRBJ2-3|NA|TRBV19|NA
CASSKARGDTQYF
TGTGCCAGTAGTAAAGCCCGGGGTGATACGCAGTATTTT
>TRBJ2-5|NA|TRBV19|TRBD2
CASSILREGQETQYF
TGTGCCAGTAGTATTTTGCGGGAGGGTCAGGAGACCCAGTACTTC
>TRBJ2-1|NA|TRBV7-9|TRBD2
CASRLLAGDNPGDEQFF
TGTGCCAGCAGGCTACTAGCGGGGGACAATCCCGGGGATGAGCAGTTCTTC
>TRBJ1-1|NA|TRBV19|TRBD1
CASTPGHPGGLGLTEAFF
TGTGCCAGTACTCCCGGACACCCAGGGGGCCTGGGTCTCACTGAAGCTTTCTTT
>TRBJ1-6|once|TRBV19|NA
CASRRGINSPLHF
TGTGCCAGTAGGAGGGGGATTAATTCACCCCTCCACTTT
>TRBJ1-5|NA|TRBV28|NA
CASSLRVGVQPQHF
TGTGCCAGCAGTTTACGGGTAGGAGTACAGCCCCAGCATTTT
>TRBJ2-5|NA|TRBV6-5|TRBD2
CASSYSGSTETQYF
TGTGCCAGCAGTTATAGCGGGAGTACAGAGACCCAGTACTTC
>TRBJ2-6|NA|TRBV30|NA
CAWSMSSGANVLTF
TGTGCCTGGAGTATGAGCTCTGGGGCCAACGTCCTGACTTTC
>TRBJ1-5|NA|TRBV19|NA
CASSIRGRVNQPQHF
TGTGCCAGTAGTATCAGGGGACGGGTCAATCAGCCCCAGCATTTT
>TRBJ1-1|NA|TRBV7-8|NA
CASSLQLGSYYTEAFF
TGTGCCAGCAGCCTACAGCTTGGTTCATACTACACTGAAGCTTTCTTT
>TRBJ2-5|few|TRBV27|NA
CASSTLTGHQETQYF
TGTGCCAGCAGTACCTTGACAGGACACCAAGAGACCCAGTACTTC
>TRBJ1-1|NA|TRBV2|NA
CASSVEGRGGTEAFF
TGTGCCAGCAGTGTAGAGGGCAGGGGTGGCACTGAAGCTTTCTTT
>TRBJ2-7|once|TRBV2|NA
CASSEGTLQYF
TGTGCCAGCAGTGAAGGGACATTACAGTACTTC
>TRBJ1-4|NA|TRBV24-1|NA
CATSDPKGGSDEKLFF
TGTGCCACCAGTGACCCAAAGGGAGGTAGCGATGAAAAACTGTTTTTT
>TRBJ2-5|once|TRBV5-1|TRBD2
CASSLEGGGREETQYF
TGCGCCAGCAGCTTGGAAGGGGGCGGGAGGGAAGAGACCCAGTACTTC
>TRBJ1-5|NA|TRBV18|TRBD1
CASSPRQGGNQPQHF
TGTGCCAGCTCACCTCGACAGGGTGGCAATCAGCCCCAGCATTTT
>TRBJ1-6|NA|TRBV5-1|NA
CASSLVSVGNNSPLHF
TGCGCCAGCAGCTTGGTTAGCGTCGGAAATAATTCACCCCTCCACTTT
>TRBJ1-2|NA|TRBV7-2|NA
CASSSGRNYGYTF
TGTGCCAGCAGCTCCGGGAGAAACTATGGCTACACCTTC
>TRBJ2-1|NA|TRBV18|TRBD2
CASSPGTSEFNEQFF
TGTGCCAGCTCACCAGGGACTAGCGAATTCAATGAGCAGTTCTTC
>TRBJ1-5|NA|TRBV6-4|NA
CATDGQPLNQPQHF
TGTGCCACCGACGGACAGCCCCTCAATCAGCCCCAGCATTTT
>TRBJ1-1|once|TRBV29-1|NA
CSVAGQSDTEAFF
TGCAGCGTTGCTGGACAGTCTGACACTGAAGCTTTCTTT
>TRBJ2-1|NA|TRBV7-9|TRBD2
CASSPPSGGAEQFF
TGTGCCAGCAGCCCGCCTAGCGGGGGGGCCGAGCAGTTCTTC
>TRBJ2-1|NA|TRBV29-1|NA
CSVGRSGGYNEQFF
TGCAGCGTTGGTCGGAGCGGAGGTTACAATGAGCAGTTCTTC
>TRBJ2-5|NA|TRBV9|TRBD1
CASSVGAGRDRDGETQYF
TGTGCCAGCAGCGTAGGGGCAGGACGGGACAGGGATGGGGAGACCCAGTACTTC
>TRBJ1-6|NA|TRBV5-8|NA
CASSRQTNSPLHF
TGTGCCAGCAGCCGACAGACCAATTCACCCCTCCACTTT
>TRBJ1-4|NA|TRBV7-2|NA
CASSLGFRDNHEKLFF
TGTGCCAGCAGCTTAGGTTTCCGGGACAACCATGAAAAACTGTTTTTT
>TRBJ1-2|NA|TRBV5-4|TRBD1
CASSRGDRGAESYGYTF
TGTGCCAGCAGCCGAGGGGACAGGGGTGCCGAGAGCTATGGCTACACCTTC
>TRBJ2-3|NA|TRBV29-1|NA
CSVAQLGTDTQYF
TGCAGCGTCGCCCAATTAGGCACAGATACGCAGTATTTT
>TRBJ1-5|once|TRBV21-1|NA
CASNPGQQKGLPNQPQHF
TGTGCCAGCAACCCAGGACAGCAAAAGGGGCTTCCTAATCAGCCCCAGCATTTT
>TRBJ2-2|NA|TRBV3-1/TRBV3-2|NA
CASSQLHGGGGELFF
TGTGCCAGCAGCCAATTACACGGGGGAGGCGGGGAGCTGTTTTTT
>TRBJ2-1|NA|TRBV5-6|TRBD1
CASSRGQGSYNEQFF
TGTGCCAGCAGCCGAGGACAGGGCTCCTACAATGAGCAGTTCTTC
>TRBJ2-3|NA|TRBV28|NA
CASKQPSSTDTQYF
TGTGCCAGCAAACAGCCCTCTAGCACAGATACGCAGTATTTT
>TRBJ1-2|once|TRBV6-2/TRBV6-3|NA
CASSDPFRDNYGYTF
TGTGCCAGCAGTGATCCTTTCAGGGATAACTATGGCTACACCTTC
>TRBJ1-6|NA|TRBV19|NA
CASSGLPGNSSPLHF
TGTGCCAGTAGTGGCCTGCCGGGGAATAGTTCACCCCTCCACTTT
>TRBJ1-4|NA|TRBV3-1/TRBV3-2|TRBD1
CASSQNGQGKLFF
TGTGCCAGCAGCCAAAACGGACAGGGAAAACTGTTTTTT
>TRBJ2-2|once|TRBV18|NA
CASSPQPPGADTGELFF
TGTGCCAGCTCACCGCAGCCCCCAGGGGCAGATACCGGGGAGCTGTTTTTT
>TRBJ1-3|NA|TRBV9|NA
CASNTGYSGNTIYF
TGTGCCAGCAATACAGGGTACTCTGGAAACACCATATATTTT
>TRBJ2-7|few|TRBV29-1|NA
CSVAGGLSPYYEQYF
TGCAGCGTTGCTGGGGGACTCTCCCCCTACTACGAGCAGTACTTC
>TRBJ2-5|NA|TRBV4-1|NA
CASSQGLEETQYF
TGCGCCAGCAGCCAAGGGCTAGAAGAGACCCAGTACTTC
>TRBJ1-6|NA|TRBV12-3/TRBV12-4|NA
CASSFLTGSPLHF
TGTGCCAGCAGTTTTCTAACGGGGTCACCCCTCCACTTT
>TRBJ1-3|NA|TRBV28|NA
CASSEDSPGNTIYF
TGTGCCAGCAGTGAGGACAGCCCTGGAAACACCATATATTTT
>TRBJ1-5|NA|TRBV28|NA
CASSLQVNRIQPQHF
TGTGCCAGCAGTTTACAGGTGAACAGGATTCAGCCCCAGCATTTT
>TRBJ2-2|few|TRBV11-2|TRBD2
CASSLGRGVDTGELFF
TGTGCCAGCAGCCTAGGACGGGGGGTCGACACCGGGGAGCTGTTTTTT
>TRBJ1-2|few|TRBV19|NA
CASSITAGTTNYGYTF
TGTGCCAGTAGTATAACGGCCGGGACAACAAACTATGGCTACACCTTC
>TRBJ1-3|NA|TRBV2|NA
CASSVEGSGNTIYF
TGTGCCAGCAGTGTGGAGGGATCGGGAAACACCATATATTTT
>TRBJ2-4|NA|TRBV28|NA
CASSIGLAKNIQYF
TGTGCCAGCAGTATCGGTCTAGCCAAAAACATTCAGTACTTC
>TRBJ1-6|NA|TRBV5-1|NA
CASSSLVAEGSPLHF
TGCGCCAGCAGCTCGCTCGTAGCCGAGGGATCACCCCTCCACTTT
>TRBJ1-1|NA|TRBV28|TRBD1
CASSAGGLDTEAFF
TGTGCCAGCAGTGCAGGGGGCCTTGACACTGAAGCTTTCTTT
>TRBJ2-7|NA|TRBV29-1|TRBD2
CSVDGTSGGSYEQYF
TGCAGCGTTGACGGAACTAGCGGGGGGTCCTACGAGCAGTACTTC
>TRBJ1-1|NA|TRBV6-5|NA
CASTRNSGAEAFF
TGTGCCAGCACCCGAAACTCGGGGGCTGAAGCTTTCTTT